This entry lists 9 T cell receptor beta chains sequenced from one sample in a study of T cell responses to AZD1222 COVID-19 vaccine. Here immunoSEQ multiplex PCR was the method, and the copy in TCRdb shows in-frame clones only, minus some. The table lists approximately 130,000 clones, 80% to 95% of them singletons. The sample here was peripheral blood, taken 28 days after the second dose of the MenACWY control vaccine. The receptors come from an adult who received the MenACWY meningococcal vaccine as a control.

The chain employs TRBV19 and TRBJ1-5, with 9 bases fitting TRBD1. V lost 6 bases to trimming and J lost 3 bases; unmatched junction nucleotides: 6. The length of the CDR3 is 15 residues. Germline V gene lookup returns CDR1 LNHDA and CDR2 SQIVND (reference sequence). This CDR3 is CASRLWDRVNQPQHF. CDR3 nucleotides: TGTGCCAGTAGGCTTTGGGACAGGGTCAATCAGCCCCAGCATTTT.

The chain links TRBV15 to TRBJ2-1; 8 positions match TRBD2. Germline V lookup: CDR1 LNHNV, CDR2 YYDKDF (reference sequence). The CDR3 is made up of 17 amino acids. V lost 0 bases and J lost 0; bases outside the gene matches: 4. The CDR3 bases are TGTGCCACCAGCAGAGACTACGCGGGGGGCTCCTACAATGAGCAGTTCTTC. This encodes CATSRDYAGGSYNEQFF.

The chain joins TRBV4-1 to TRBJ1-3; a weak D match, TRBD1 (5 bases). The germline V gene has CDR1 MGHRA and CDR2 YSYEKL. This CDR3 comprises 15 residues. V lost 0 bases and J lost 8, with 14 bases in between. The CDR3 DNA reads TGCGCCAGCAGCCAAGATACTGGGGCCGCGTACACCATATATTTT. Encoded protein: CASSQDTGAAYTIYF.

V usage is TRBV19 and J usage is TRBJ1-1, with a weak D call TRBD1 (5 bases). The CDR3 contains 13 residues. Trimming took 1 base from V and 7 from J, leaving 10 bases between them. Germline-derived CDR1 and CDR2 are LNHDA and SQIVND (reference sequence). The CDR3: CASSIGRGHEAFF. CDR3 bases: TGTGCCAGTAGTATAGGTCGGGGCCATGAAGCTTTCTTT.

The V call is TRBV28, the J call TRBJ2-7, with D uncertain. Germline CDR1 and CDR2: MDHEN and SYDVKM. This CDR3 contains 14 residues. Trimming removed 6 bases from V and 5 bases from J, with 17 bases in between. The DNA of the CDR3 is TGTGCCAGCAGCATAAAATTCTTCGGAGACGAGCAGTACTTC. This translates into CASSIKFFGDEQYF.

The V gene is TRBV25-1, the J gene TRBJ1-1; D might be TRBD1 (6 bases). V lost 3 bases and J 4 bases, leaving 12 bases between the germline ends. This CDR3 comprises 14 residues. Germline lookup yields CDR1 MGHDK and CDR2 SYGVNS. In nucleotides, the CDR3 is TGTGCCAGCAGTGAGCAGGGGTACGGCACTGAAGCTTTCTTT. It translates to CASSEQGYGTEAFF. The whole variable domain, filled in from reference TRBV25-1 and TRBJ1-1, reads EADIYQTPRYLVIGTGKKITLECSQTMGHDKMYWYQQDPGMELHLIHYSYGVNSTEKGDLSSESTVSRIRTEHFPLTLESARPSHTSQYLCASSEQGYGTEAFFGQGTRLTVV.

This clone was observed a few times. The chain links TRBV10-3 to TRBJ2-3; no reliable D call. CDR1 and CDR2 (germline): ENHRY, SYGVKD. Trimming removed 0 bases from V and 5 bases from J, with 15 bases in between. This CDR3 contains 16 residues. As DNA, the CDR3 is TGTGCCATCAGTGAGTCTAGGAGTCCGAGTGGAGATACGCAGTATTTT. It specifies CAISESRSPSGDTQYF.

CDR3 nucleotide sequence: TGCAGTGGGGGTCCGGCAGGGGCCCAGCATTTT. Protein product: CSGGPAGAQHF. This chain links TRBV20-1 with TRBJ1-5; a possible D gene is TRBD1 (6 bases). Per germline, CDR1 DFQATT and CDR2 SNEGSKA (reference sequence). Trimming shortened V by 7 bases and J by 11 bases, and 15 bases separated the two germline ends. This CDR3 spans 11 amino acids.

The chain joins TRBV14 to TRBJ2-7, with D maybe TRBD2 (5 bases). Between the trimmed V and J ends, which lost 1 base and 4 bases, there was a span of 11 bases. The length of the CDR3 is 14 residues. From germline, CDR1 is SGHDN and CDR2 FVKESK. The CDR3 is CASSQAGINYEQYF. The DNA of the CDR3 is TGTGCCAGCAGCCAAGCCGGGATCAATTACGAGCAGTACTTC. Full variable domain (outside the CDR3, taken from reference TRBV14 and TRBJ2-7): EAGVTQFPSHSVIEKGQTVTLRCDPISGHDNLYWYRRVMGKEIKFLLHFVKESKQDESGMPNNRFLAERTGGTYSTLKVQPAELEDSGVYFCASSQAGINYEQYFGPGTRLTVT.